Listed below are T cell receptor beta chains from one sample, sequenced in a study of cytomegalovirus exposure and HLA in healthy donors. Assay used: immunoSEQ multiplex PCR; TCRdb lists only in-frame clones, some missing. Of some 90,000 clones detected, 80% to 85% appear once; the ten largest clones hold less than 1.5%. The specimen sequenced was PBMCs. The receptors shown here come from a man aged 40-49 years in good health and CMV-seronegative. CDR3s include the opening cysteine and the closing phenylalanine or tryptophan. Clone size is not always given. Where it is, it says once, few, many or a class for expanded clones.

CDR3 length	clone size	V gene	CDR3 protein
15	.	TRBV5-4	CASSSGLAENNEQFF
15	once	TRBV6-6	CASSYGQGSYNEQFF
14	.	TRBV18	CASSRGQANQPQHF
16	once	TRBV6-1	CASSEEGPPRRMELFF
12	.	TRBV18	CASSPGTGEAFF
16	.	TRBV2	CASSRVLGDSNQPQHF
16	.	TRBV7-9	CASSLAPSGGVNEQFF
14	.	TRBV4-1	CASSRETGPYEQYF
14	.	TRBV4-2	CASSQGQIAGEQFF
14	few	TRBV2	CASSESLAGETQYF
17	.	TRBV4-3	CASSPRLAGTSYNEQFF
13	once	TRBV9	CASSEGDETEAFF
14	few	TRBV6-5	CASKSVGSSEKLFF
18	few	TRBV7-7	CASSLGLDRDGDLGIQYF
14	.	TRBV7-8	CASSLGQYTGELFF
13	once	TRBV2	CAIRKEGNYEQYF
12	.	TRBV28	CASLTGTGELFF
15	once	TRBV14	CASSHRQGMIFGYTF
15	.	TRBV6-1	CASSSRGLAGYEQYF
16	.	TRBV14	CASSQNRGRVNSPLHF
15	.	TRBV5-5	CASSPRLAGANVLTF
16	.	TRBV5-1	CASSPGQGEFRTEAFF
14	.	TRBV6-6	CASSYMGGNTEAFF
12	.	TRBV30	CAWSTGLLTQYF
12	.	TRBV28	CASSMLRGTQHF
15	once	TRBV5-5	CASSLWANTGKEQYF
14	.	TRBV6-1	CASSEDRAKNIQYF
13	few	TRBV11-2	CASSLVQDGKLFF
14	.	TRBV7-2	CASSLVDRVRGYTF
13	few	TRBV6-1	CASSSPGKETQYF
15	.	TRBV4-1	CASSPSGGFYNEQFF
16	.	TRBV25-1	CASSEYGQSGTDTQYF
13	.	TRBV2	CASTAAFGNTIYF
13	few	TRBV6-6	CASCARTDYEQYF
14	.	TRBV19	CASSLGQGGYEQYF
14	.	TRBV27	CASSSLTGPEGYTF
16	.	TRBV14	CASSHRGVPGTDTQYF
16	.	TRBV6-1	CASSESSGGATDTQYF
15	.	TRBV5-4	CASSPRDRGKGELFF
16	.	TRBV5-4	CASSSGGTGAVETQYF
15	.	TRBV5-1	CASRIQGRGENEQFF
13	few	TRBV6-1	CASSEDRSDTQYF
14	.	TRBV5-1	CASSLDRAGAPLHF
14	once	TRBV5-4	CASRRDRSGETQYF
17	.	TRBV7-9	CASSLITGALSYNEQFF
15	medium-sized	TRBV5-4	CASSLDAESSYEQYF
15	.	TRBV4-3	CASSQGQGSNEKLFF